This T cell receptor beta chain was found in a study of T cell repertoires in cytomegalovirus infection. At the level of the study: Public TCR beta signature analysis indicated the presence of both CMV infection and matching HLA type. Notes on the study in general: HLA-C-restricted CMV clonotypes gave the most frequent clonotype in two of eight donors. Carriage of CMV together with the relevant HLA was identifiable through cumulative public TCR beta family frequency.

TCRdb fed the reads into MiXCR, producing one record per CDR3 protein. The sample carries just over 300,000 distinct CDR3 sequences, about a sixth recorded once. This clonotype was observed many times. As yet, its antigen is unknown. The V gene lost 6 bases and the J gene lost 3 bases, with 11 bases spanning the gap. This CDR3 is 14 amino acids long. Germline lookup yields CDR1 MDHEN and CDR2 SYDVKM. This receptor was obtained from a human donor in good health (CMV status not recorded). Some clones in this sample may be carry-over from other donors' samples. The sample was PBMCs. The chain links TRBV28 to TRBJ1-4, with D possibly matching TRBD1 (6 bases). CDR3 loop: CASRDGQPNEKLFF. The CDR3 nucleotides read TGTGCCAGCAGAGATGGACAGCCTAATGAAAAACTGTTTTTT.